These T cell receptor beta chains were read from a single sample in a study of shared clonotypes between healthy human individuals. Profiled with immunoSEQ multiplex PCR; TCRdb holds only in-frame clones, not every one. The sample records about 2.4 million clones, more than 80% being singletons. The specimen sequenced was naive CD4+ T cells sorted from blood. These receptor sequences come from a man aged 18 to 35 in good health. The CDR3 runs from the conserved cysteine through the conserved F or W. D genes are given only for firm matches. Clone size appears in some rows only: once, few, many, or a class for an expanded clone.

CDR3nt: TGTGCCAGCAGTGATACTGTTACAAGTCCCATATATTTT; CDR3aa: CASSDTVTSPIYF; abundance: .; d_gene: .; v_gene: TRBV2; j_gene: TRBJ1-3
CDR3nt: TGTGCCAGCTCGACAGGGTCTGGAAACACCATATATTTT; CDR3aa: CASSTGSGNTIYF; abundance: .; d_gene: TRBD1; v_gene: TRBV2; j_gene: TRBJ1-3
CDR3nt: TGTGCCAGCAGCCACACCAAAGAAAAACTGTTTTTT; CDR3aa: CASSHTKEKLFF; abundance: .; d_gene: .; v_gene: TRBV6-1; j_gene: TRBJ1-4
CDR3nt: TGCGCCAGCAGCTTGGTCTTGGCGGGGCGAACAGATACGCAGTATTTT; CDR3aa: CASSLVLAGRTDTQYF; abundance: once; d_gene: .; v_gene: TRBV5-1; j_gene: TRBJ2-3
CDR3nt: TGTGCCAGCAGCGAGAATGGACAGGGTCCCAATTCACCCCTCCACTTT; CDR3aa: CASSENGQGPNSPLHF; abundance: .; d_gene: TRBD1; v_gene: TRBV7-9; j_gene: TRBJ1-6
CDR3nt: TGTGCCAGGGTCTGCGGGTCTGGGAACACTGAAGCTTTCTTT; CDR3aa: CARVCGSGNTEAFF; abundance: .; d_gene: .; v_gene: TRBV27; j_gene: TRBJ1-1
CDR3nt: TGCGCCAGCAGCTTGCGGCCACCCGAAACTGGAAACACCATATATTTT; CDR3aa: CASSLRPPETGNTIYF; abundance: .; d_gene: .; v_gene: TRBV5-1; j_gene: TRBJ1-3
CDR3nt: TGTGCCAGCAGCTTAAGACTACTATCTGAAGCTTTCTTT; CDR3aa: CASSLRLLSEAFF; abundance: once; d_gene: .; v_gene: TRBV11-2; j_gene: TRBJ1-1
CDR3nt: TGTGCCAGCAGCGTAGGTGGAGGGTGGGCAGATACGCAGTATTTT; CDR3aa: CASSVGGGWADTQYF; abundance: .; d_gene: .; v_gene: TRBV9; j_gene: TRBJ2-3
CDR3nt: TGTGCCAGCAGTTTAGAAGGGGGAAGGACTGAAGCTTTCTTT; CDR3aa: CASSLEGGRTEAFF; abundance: .; d_gene: .; v_gene: TRBV28; j_gene: TRBJ1-1
CDR3nt: TGTGCCAGCAGCGCGGACAACCCTGGCTACACCTTC; CDR3aa: CASSADNPGYTF; abundance: .; d_gene: .; v_gene: TRBV2; j_gene: TRBJ1-2
CDR3nt: TGTGCCAGCAGCTTGTACGAGGGTACCTACGAGCAGTACTTC; CDR3aa: CASSLYEGTYEQYF; abundance: .; d_gene: .; v_gene: TRBV5-5; j_gene: TRBJ2-7
CDR3nt: TGTGCCTGGAGATCGGGGCTCCGGGAGACCCAGTACTTC; CDR3aa: CAWRSGLRETQYF; abundance: .; d_gene: .; v_gene: TRBV30; j_gene: TRBJ2-5
CDR3nt: TGTGCCAGCAGTTACTCCCCGTCGGGCAATCAGCCCCAGCATTTT; CDR3aa: CASSYSPSGNQPQHF; abundance: .; d_gene: .; v_gene: TRBV6-5; j_gene: TRBJ1-5
CDR3nt: TGCGCCAGCAGCCCCGGGACAGTTCAATACGAGCAGTACTTC; CDR3aa: CASSPGTVQYEQYF; abundance: .; d_gene: TRBD1; v_gene: TRBV10-1; j_gene: TRBJ2-7
CDR3nt: TGTGCCAGCAGTCCGTCGGGGACGGGCACTGAAGCTTTCTTT; CDR3aa: CASSPSGTGTEAFF; abundance: .; d_gene: .; v_gene: TRBV28; j_gene: TRBJ1-1
CDR3nt: TGCGCCAGCAGCCGTAAACTAGATCAAGAGACCCAGTACTTC; CDR3aa: CASSRKLDQETQYF; abundance: .; d_gene: .; v_gene: TRBV5-1; j_gene: TRBJ2-5
CDR3nt: TGTGCCAGCAGCTTGCAGGATAGGGCAGATACGCAGTATTTT; CDR3aa: CASSLQDRADTQYF; abundance: .; d_gene: .; v_gene: TRBV5-4; j_gene: TRBJ2-3
CDR3nt: TGTGCCAGTAGTCCAAGTGCAACTAATGAAAAACTGTTTTTT; CDR3aa: CASSPSATNEKLFF; abundance: .; d_gene: .; v_gene: TRBV19; j_gene: TRBJ1-4
CDR3nt: TGTGCCTGGGGACATCCGGGGTCTGGGGAAAAACTGTTTTTT; CDR3aa: CAWGHPGSGEKLFF; abundance: once; d_gene: .; v_gene: TRBV30; j_gene: TRBJ1-4
CDR3nt: TGTGCCAGCAGCTGGGGCGGCAGGGAGGAGGAGACCCAGTACTTC; CDR3aa: CASSWGGREEETQYF; abundance: .; d_gene: .; v_gene: TRBV7-2; j_gene: TRBJ2-5
CDR3nt: TGTGCCAGCAGCGTCGGGACAGGTAGCTCCTATAATTCACCCCTCCACTTT; CDR3aa: CASSVGTGSSYNSPLHF; abundance: .; d_gene: TRBD1; v_gene: TRBV5-5; j_gene: TRBJ1-6
CDR3nt: TGTGCCAGCAGCAGAGGGACAGCCCCGGCAAACTATGGCTACACCTTC; CDR3aa: CASSRGTAPANYGYTF; abundance: once; d_gene: .; v_gene: TRBV21-1; j_gene: TRBJ1-2
CDR3nt: TGTGCCAGCAGCTCCCCTGGACGGCCCCAGAGAGATGGCTACACCTTC; CDR3aa: CASSSPGRPQRDGYTF; abundance: once; d_gene: .; v_gene: TRBV11-2; j_gene: TRBJ1-2
CDR3nt: TGCGCCAGCAGCTTGGTAGCGGGGGGGTTCGATACGCAGTATTTT; CDR3aa: CASSLVAGGFDTQYF; abundance: .; d_gene: TRBD2; v_gene: TRBV5-1; j_gene: TRBJ2-3
CDR3nt: TGTGCCAGCAGTTACGGACTAGCGGGGGTAGATACGCAGTATTTT; CDR3aa: CASSYGLAGVDTQYF; abundance: .; d_gene: TRBD2; v_gene: TRBV5-8; j_gene: TRBJ2-3
CDR3nt: TGCGCCAGCAGCCTACCGACAGGCTCTGGAAACACCATATATTTT; CDR3aa: CASSLPTGSGNTIYF; abundance: .; d_gene: .; v_gene: TRBV5-1; j_gene: TRBJ1-3
CDR3nt: TGTGCCAGCTCACCACAGGGGCAGAGCAATCAGCCCCAGCATTTT; CDR3aa: CASSPQGQSNQPQHF; abundance: .; d_gene: .; v_gene: TRBV18; j_gene: TRBJ1-5
CDR3nt: TGTGCCAGTAGGCCTGGACAGGGGGCCTACGAGCAGTACTTC; CDR3aa: CASRPGQGAYEQYF; abundance: .; d_gene: TRBD1; v_gene: TRBV19; j_gene: TRBJ2-7
CDR3nt: TGTGCCTGGAGCCGTACGAAGGTGGCTGGGGCCAACGTCCTGACTTTC; CDR3aa: CAWSRTKVAGANVLTF; abundance: once; d_gene: .; v_gene: TRBV30; j_gene: TRBJ2-6
CDR3nt: TGTGCCAGTAGTAGGAGGACAGGGATCCCCTCCTACGAGCAGTACTTC; CDR3aa: CASSRRTGIPSYEQYF; abundance: .; d_gene: TRBD1; v_gene: TRBV19; j_gene: TRBJ2-7
CDR3nt: TGTGCCAGCAGCTCCCCCATGGCAGGGTCAGGCACAGATACGCAGTATTTT; CDR3aa: CASSSPMAGSGTDTQYF; abundance: .; d_gene: .; v_gene: TRBV5-4; j_gene: TRBJ2-3